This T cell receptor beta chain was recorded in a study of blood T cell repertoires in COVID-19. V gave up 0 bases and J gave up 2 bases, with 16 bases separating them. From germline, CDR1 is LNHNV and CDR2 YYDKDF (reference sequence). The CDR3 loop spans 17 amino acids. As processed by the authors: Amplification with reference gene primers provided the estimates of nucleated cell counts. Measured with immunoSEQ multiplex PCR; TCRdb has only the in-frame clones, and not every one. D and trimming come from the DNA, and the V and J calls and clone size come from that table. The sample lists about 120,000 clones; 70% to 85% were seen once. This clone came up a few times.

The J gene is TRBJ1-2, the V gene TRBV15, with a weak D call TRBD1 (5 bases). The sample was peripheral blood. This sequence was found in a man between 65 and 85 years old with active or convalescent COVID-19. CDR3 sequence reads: CATSRDILEGQNYGYTF. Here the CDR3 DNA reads TGTGCCACCAGCAGAGATATATTGGAGGGGCAGAACTATGGCTACACCTTC.